These T cell receptor beta chains were read from a single sample in a study of T-cell reconstitution after alpha-beta-depleted transplantation in children. In TCRdb, the PCR reads were re-called with MiXCR into one record per CDR3 protein. The sample includes over 100,000 distinct CDR3 sequences, about 6.8% of them seen just once. Specimen: PBMCs, collected before TCRalphabeta/CD19-depleted stem cell transplant. These receptors originate from a boy under 10 years old with acute lymphoblastic leukemia, due to receive a stem cell transplant. The CDR3 runs from the conserved cysteine through the conserved F or W. The order of the fields is CDR3 protein, CDR3 DNA, clone size, V gene, D gene, J gene. The D gene is left open where the match is weak. Clone size is given for some rows only: seen once, a few or many times, or a class if the clone is expanded.

CASSPGLEVSYEQYF TGTGCCAGCAGTCCCGGCTTAGAAGTGTCCTACGAGCAGTACTTC many TRBV9 - TRBJ2-7
CASSFSGAKNIQYF TGTGCCAGCAGTTTTTCAGGGGCCAAAAACATTCAGTACTTC many TRBV12-3/TRBV12-4 - TRBJ2-4
CAISEGRVYGYTF TGTGCCATCAGTGAAGGGAGGGTCTATGGCTACACCTTC - TRBV10-3 - TRBJ1-2
CASSPFVTDEQFF TGTGCCAGCAGTCCCTTTGTCACCGATGAGCAGTTCTTC - TRBV9 - TRBJ2-1
CSARDRADYEQYF TGCAGTGCTAGAGACAGGGCGGACTACGAGCAGTACTTC many TRBV20-1 - TRBJ2-7
CASSPGTESYEQYF TGCGCCAGCAGCCCCGGGACTGAATCCTACGAGCAGTACTTC many TRBV5-1 - TRBJ2-7
CASSSSDPRFF TGTGCCAGCAGTTCCTCGGACCCCCGGTTCTTC few TRBV6-2/TRBV6-3 - TRBJ2-1
CASSDGYGTEAFF TGTGCCAGCAGTGATGGCTATGGGACTGAAGCTTTCTTT many TRBV2 - TRBJ1-1
CASSLGTENEKLFF TGCGCCAGCAGCTTGGGGACAGAGAATGAAAAACTGTTTTTT few TRBV5-1 - TRBJ1-4
CASSPPARGRGYTF TGCGCCAGCAGCCCCCCGGCGAGGGGACGTGGCTACACCTTC - TRBV4-1 - TRBJ1-2
CASSLNPGYGYTF TGTGCCAGCAGCTTAAACCCGGGTTATGGCTACACCTTC many TRBV7-2 - TRBJ1-2
CASSYSPGEQYF TGTGCCAGCAGTTACTCCCCGGGCGAGCAGTACTTC many TRBV6-2/TRBV6-3 - TRBJ2-7
CSARVPPGQGAGELFF TGCAGTGCTAGAGTCCCTCCCGGACAGGGGGCCGGGGAGCTGTTTTTT many TRBV20-1 TRBD1 TRBJ2-2
CASSEMRENGELFF TGCGCCAGCAGTGAAATGAGGGAAAACGGGGAGCTGTTTTTT many TRBV10-1 - TRBJ2-2
CASSQDTSLGTGGYNEQFF TGTGCCAGCAGCCAAGATACGAGTTTAGGGACAGGGGGCTACAATGAGCAGTTCTTC - TRBV3-1 TRBD1 TRBJ2-1
CASSLTSGGNTGELFF TGTGCCAGCAGTCTCACTAGCGGGGGAAACACCGGGGAGCTGTTTTTT many TRBV12-3/TRBV12-4 TRBD2 TRBJ2-2
CASSLAGQPNEQFF TGCGCCAGCAGCTTGGCCGGACAGCCCAATGAGCAGTTCTTC many TRBV5-1 - TRBJ2-1
CATSDERGNTDTQYF TGTGCCACCAGTGATGAGCGGGGGAACACAGATACGCAGTATTTT many TRBV24-1 TRBD2 TRBJ2-3
CASSPSFGQRITFF TGTGCCAGCAGCCCATCGTTTGGACAGAGGATAACTTTCTTT many TRBV5-6 - TRBJ1-1
CASSPGTVRRNEQFF TGTGCCAGCAGCCCGGGGACAGTCAGGCGCAATGAGCAGTTCTTC many TRBV28 TRBD1 TRBJ2-1